These T cell receptor beta chains were read from a single sample in a study of CD8+CD57+ T cells in acquired aplastic anemia. Each CDR3 protein gets one entry after TCRdb re-called the reads with MiXCR. Among about 160,000 distinct CDR3 sequences listed, around 45% were seen once. The sequenced sample was sorted CD4+, CD8+, or CD8+CD57+ T cells (not recorded which) from PBMCs. These receptors all stem from a human donor in good health. Both conserved end residues are part of each CDR3. The order of the fields is clone size, V gene, J gene, D gene, CDR3 DNA, CDR3 protein. A D gene is named only where the DNA matches it firmly. Size is stated for part of the rows, as once, few or many counts, or as a class when the clone is expanded.

NA,TRBV6-5,TRBJ1-2,NA,TGTGCCAGCAGTTACTCGACAACTCTGAACTATGGCTACACCTTC,CASSYSTTLNYGYTF
once,TRBV7-2,TRBJ1-1,NA,TGTGCCAGCAGCCCACAACAGGCATTGAACACTGAAGCTTTCTTT,CASSPQQALNTEAFF
NA,TRBV2,TRBJ2-3,NA,TGTGCCAGCAGTGAACAGACAAGAAACACAGATACGCAGTATTTT,CASSEQTRNTDTQYF
few,TRBV11-2,TRBJ1-2,TRBD1,TGTGCCAGCAGCTTAGAATTCGTTAGGACAGGGATCTATGGCTACACCTTC,CASSLEFVRTGIYGYTF
NA,TRBV29-1,TRBJ2-5,NA,TGCAGCGTTGGTAAGGGCGAGACCCAGTACTTC,CSVGKGETQYF
NA,TRBV11-1,TRBJ2-7,NA,TGTGCCAGCAGCTTAGGACAGCAAAACTACGAGCAGTACTTC,CASSLGQQNYEQYF
NA,TRBV24-1,TRBJ2-2,NA,TGTGCCAGCAGGAGAGGTCCGAACACCGGGGAGCTGTTTTTT,CASRRGPNTGELFF
many,TRBV19,TRBJ2-5,NA,TGTGCCAGTAGTTCAGGGGAGGGGTCGACAGAGACCCAGTACTTC,CASSSGEGSTETQYF
many,TRBV10-3,TRBJ2-3,TRBD2,TGTGCCATCAACCCCCGGGGGGACTCAGGGTTAGATACGCAGTATTTT,CAINPRGDSGLDTQYF
NA,TRBV7-6,TRBJ2-5,NA,TGTGCCAGCAGCTTAGTCCGGGGGTCGGCGGAGACCCAGTACTTC,CASSLVRGSAETQYF
many,TRBV25-1,TRBJ2-4,NA,TGTGCCAGCGGAGGATCTGGGTTAGAAAACATTCAGTACTTC,CASGGSGLENIQYF
NA,TRBV5-6,TRBJ1-6,TRBD1,TGTGCCAGCAGCTCGGTGGGGACAGAGAATTCACCCCTCCACTTT,CASSSVGTENSPLHF
many,TRBV29-1,TRBJ1-2,NA,TGCAGCGTGGCCGACGGGGCCTGGGGCTATGGCTACACCTTC,CSVADGAWGYGYTF
NA,TRBV20-1,TRBJ2-1,NA,TGCAGTGCTAGAGGACGGAGTGTGTATGAGCAGTTCTTC,CSARGRSVYEQFF
once,TRBV29-1,TRBJ1-1,TRBD1,TGCAGCGTTGAAGATCGACAGGGCATGACTTTCTTT,CSVEDRQGMTFF
many,TRBV5-6,TRBJ1-2,TRBD1,TGTGCCAGCAGCCCGACAGGGGTCTATGGCTACACCTTC,CASSPTGVYGYTF
NA,TRBV7-2,TRBJ2-3,NA,TGTGCCAGCAGCTCCGGGGGGCAGTATTTT,CASSSGGQYF